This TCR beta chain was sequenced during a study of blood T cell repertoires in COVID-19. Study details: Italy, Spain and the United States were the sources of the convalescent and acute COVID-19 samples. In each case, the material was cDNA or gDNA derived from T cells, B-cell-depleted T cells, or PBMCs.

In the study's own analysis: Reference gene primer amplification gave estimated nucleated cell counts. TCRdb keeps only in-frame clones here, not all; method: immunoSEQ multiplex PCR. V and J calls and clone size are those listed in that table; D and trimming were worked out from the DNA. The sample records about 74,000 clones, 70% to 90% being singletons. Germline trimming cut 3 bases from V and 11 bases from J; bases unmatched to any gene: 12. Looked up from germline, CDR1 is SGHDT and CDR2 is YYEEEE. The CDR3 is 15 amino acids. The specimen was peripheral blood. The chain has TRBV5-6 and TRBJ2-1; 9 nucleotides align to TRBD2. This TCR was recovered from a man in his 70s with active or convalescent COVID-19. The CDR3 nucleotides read TGTGCCAGCAGCTACGGGACTAGCCTCACTTCAAAGCAGTTCTTC. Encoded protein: CASSYGTSLTSKQFF.